The text below deals with one TCR beta chain. In the original workflow: The assay estimated nucleated cells by amplifying reference gene primers. Repertoires were generated with immunoSEQ multiplex PCR, while TCRdb's copy carries only in-frame clones and drops some. Clone size and V and J calls were adopted from that table, with D and trimming inferred from the DNA. The table has about 190,000 clones, around 84% seen once. The data are from a study of blood T cell repertoires in COVID-19. Study summary: The United States, Italy and Spain supplied acute and convalescent COVID-19 samples. T cells, B-cell-depleted T cells, or PBMCs supplied cDNA or gDNA.

The sequence was obtained from a man aged 25 to 45 with active or convalescent COVID-19. The sample taken for sequencing was peripheral blood.

For the CDR3, the DNA is TGCGCCAGCAGCTTCAACCGCCTCGGACAGGGCATGGACAATGAGCAGTTCTTC. This translates into CASSFNRLGQGMDNEQFF. The chain recombines TRBV5-1 with TRBJ2-1, with 8 bases identical to TRBD1. V was clipped by 2 bases and J by 5 bases; unmatched bases: 15. The CDR3 contains 18 residues. Per germline, CDR1 SGHRS and CDR2 YFSETQ.